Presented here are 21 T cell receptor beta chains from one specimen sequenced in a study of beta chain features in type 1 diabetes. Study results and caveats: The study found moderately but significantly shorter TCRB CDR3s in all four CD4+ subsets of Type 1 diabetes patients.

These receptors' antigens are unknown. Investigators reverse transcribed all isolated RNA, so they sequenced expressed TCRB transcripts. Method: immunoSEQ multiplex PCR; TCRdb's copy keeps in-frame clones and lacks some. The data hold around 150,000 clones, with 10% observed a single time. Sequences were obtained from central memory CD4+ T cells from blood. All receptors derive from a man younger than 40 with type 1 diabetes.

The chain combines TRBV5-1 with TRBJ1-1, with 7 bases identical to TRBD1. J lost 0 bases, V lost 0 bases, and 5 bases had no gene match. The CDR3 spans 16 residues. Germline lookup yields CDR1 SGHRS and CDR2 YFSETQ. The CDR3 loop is CASSLDPGGMNTEAFF. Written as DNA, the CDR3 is TGCGCCAGCAGCTTGGATCCAGGGGGAATGAACACTGAAGCTTTCTTT.

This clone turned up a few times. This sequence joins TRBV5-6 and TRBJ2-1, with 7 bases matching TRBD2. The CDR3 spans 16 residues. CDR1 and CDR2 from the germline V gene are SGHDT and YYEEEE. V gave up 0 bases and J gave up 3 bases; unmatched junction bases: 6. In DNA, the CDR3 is TGTGCCAGCAGCTTGGTCTGGCTAGCGGACTACAATGAGCAGTTCTTC. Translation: CASSLVWLADYNEQFF.

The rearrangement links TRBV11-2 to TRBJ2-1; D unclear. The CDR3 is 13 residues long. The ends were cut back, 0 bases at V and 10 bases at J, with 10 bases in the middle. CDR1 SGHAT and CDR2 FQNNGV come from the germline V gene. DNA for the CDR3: TGTGCCAGCAGCTTAGATAACCTCGAGGAGCAGTTCTTC. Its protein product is CASSLDNLEEQFF.

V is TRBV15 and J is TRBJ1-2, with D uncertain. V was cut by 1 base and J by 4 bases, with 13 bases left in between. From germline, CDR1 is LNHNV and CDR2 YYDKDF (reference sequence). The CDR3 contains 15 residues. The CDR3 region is CATSRAGVTAYGYTF. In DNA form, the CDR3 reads TGTGCCACCAGCAGAGCCGGAGTCACGGCCTATGGCTACACCTTC. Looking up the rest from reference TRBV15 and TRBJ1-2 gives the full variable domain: DAMVIQNPRYQVTQFGKPVTLSCSQTLNHNVMYWYQQKSSQAPKLLFHYYDKDFNNEADTPDNFQSRRPNTSFCFLDIRSPGLGDTAMYLCATSRAGVTAYGYTFGSGTRLTVV.

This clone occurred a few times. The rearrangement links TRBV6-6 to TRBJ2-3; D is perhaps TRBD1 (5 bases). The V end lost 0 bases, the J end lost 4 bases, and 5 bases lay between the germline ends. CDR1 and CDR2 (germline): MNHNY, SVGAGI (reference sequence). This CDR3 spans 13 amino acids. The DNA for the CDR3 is TGTGCCAGCAGTTACTCAGGGGCAGATACGCAGTATTTT. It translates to CASSYSGADTQYF.

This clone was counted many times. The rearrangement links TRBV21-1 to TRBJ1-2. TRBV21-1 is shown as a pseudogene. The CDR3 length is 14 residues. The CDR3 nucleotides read TGTGCCAGCAGCCTTCAGCGAAGAGGCAATGGCTACACCTTC. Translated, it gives CASSLQRRGNGYTF.

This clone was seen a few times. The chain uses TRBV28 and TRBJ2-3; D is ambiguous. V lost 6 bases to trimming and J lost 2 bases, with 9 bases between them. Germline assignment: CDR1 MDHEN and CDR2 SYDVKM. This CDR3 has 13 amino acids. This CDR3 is CASRGQNTDTQYF. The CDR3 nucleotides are TGTGCCAGCAGGGGCCAGAACACAGATACGCAGTATTTT. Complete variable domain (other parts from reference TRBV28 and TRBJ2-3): DVKVTQSSRYLVKRTGEKVFLECVQDMDHENMFWYRQDPGLGLRLIYFSYDVKMKEKGDIPEGYSVSREKKERFSLILESASTNQTSMYLCASRGQNTDTQYFGPGTRLTVL.

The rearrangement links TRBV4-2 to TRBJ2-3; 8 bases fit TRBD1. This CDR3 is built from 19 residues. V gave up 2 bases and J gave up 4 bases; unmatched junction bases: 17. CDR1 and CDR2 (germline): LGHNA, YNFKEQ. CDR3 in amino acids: CASSQRPGGAGGSPDTQYF. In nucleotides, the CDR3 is TGTGCCAGCAGCCAACGACCAGGGGGCGCGGGCGGTAGCCCAGATACGCAGTATTTT.

The chain's CDR3 is CASSRWGTGDLRGTQYF. The CDR3 region has the DNA TGCGCCAGCAGCAGGTGGGGGACTGGGGACCTCCGAGGGACCCAGTACTTC. The chain couples TRBV5-1 to TRBJ2-5; maybe TRBD2 (6 bases). From germline, CDR1 is SGHRS and CDR2 YFSETQ. V lost 4 bases to trimming and J lost 7 bases, with 26 bases between them. The CDR3 has 17 amino acids.

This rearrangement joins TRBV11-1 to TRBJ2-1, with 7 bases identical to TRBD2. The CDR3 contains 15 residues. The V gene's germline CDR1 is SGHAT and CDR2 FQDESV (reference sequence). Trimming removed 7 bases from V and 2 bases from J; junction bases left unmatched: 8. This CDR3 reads CASMGGSRTYNEQFF. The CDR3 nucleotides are TGTGCCAGCATGGGCGGGAGTCGGACCTACAATGAGCAGTTCTTC.

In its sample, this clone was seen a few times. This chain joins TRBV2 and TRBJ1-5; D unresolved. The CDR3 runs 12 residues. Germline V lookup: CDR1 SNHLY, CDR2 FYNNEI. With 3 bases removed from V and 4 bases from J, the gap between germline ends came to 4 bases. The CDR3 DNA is TGTGCCAGCAGTGACACAAATCAGCCCCAGCATTTT. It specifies CASSDTNQPQHF.

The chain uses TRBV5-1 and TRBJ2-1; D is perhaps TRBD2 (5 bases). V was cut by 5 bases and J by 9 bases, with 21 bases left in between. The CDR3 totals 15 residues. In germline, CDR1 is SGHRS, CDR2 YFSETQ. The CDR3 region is CASSLDYPGSAEQFF. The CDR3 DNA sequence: TGCGCCAGCAGTCTCGACTACCCGGGTTCGGCTGAGCAGTTCTTC.

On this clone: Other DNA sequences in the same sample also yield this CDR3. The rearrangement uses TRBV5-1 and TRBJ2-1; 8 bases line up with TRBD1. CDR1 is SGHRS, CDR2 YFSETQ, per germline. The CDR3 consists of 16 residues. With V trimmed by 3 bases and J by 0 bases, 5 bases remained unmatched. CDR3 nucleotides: TGCGCCAGCAGCTCCTCCGGGACAGGCTCCTACAATGAGCAGTTCTTC. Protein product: CASSSSGTGSYNEQFF.

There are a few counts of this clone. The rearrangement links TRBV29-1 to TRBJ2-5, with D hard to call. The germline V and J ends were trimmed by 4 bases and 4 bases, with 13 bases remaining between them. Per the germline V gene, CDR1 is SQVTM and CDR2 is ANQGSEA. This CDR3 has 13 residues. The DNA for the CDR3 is TGCAGCGTTGGAAAAGAGACACGAGAGACCCAGTACTTC. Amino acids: CSVGKETRETQYF.

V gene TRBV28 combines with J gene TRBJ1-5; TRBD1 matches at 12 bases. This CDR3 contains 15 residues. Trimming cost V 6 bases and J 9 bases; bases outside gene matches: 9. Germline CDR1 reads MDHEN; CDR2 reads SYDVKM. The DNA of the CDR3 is TGTGCCAGCAGCGGGACAGGGGGCGGGTTGGGGCCCCAGCATTTT. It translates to CASSGTGGGLGPQHF.

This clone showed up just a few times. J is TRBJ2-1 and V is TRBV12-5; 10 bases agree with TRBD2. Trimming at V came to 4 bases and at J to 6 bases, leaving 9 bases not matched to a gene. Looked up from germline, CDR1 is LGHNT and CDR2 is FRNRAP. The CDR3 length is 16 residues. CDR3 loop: CASGSYLLAGVNEQFF. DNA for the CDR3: TGTGCTAGTGGTTCGTACCTCCTAGCGGGAGTCAATGAGCAGTTCTTC.

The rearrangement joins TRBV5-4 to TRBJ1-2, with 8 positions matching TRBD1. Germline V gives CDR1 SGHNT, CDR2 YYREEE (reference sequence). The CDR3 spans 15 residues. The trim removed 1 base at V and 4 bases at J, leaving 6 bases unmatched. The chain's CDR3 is CASSLKGQAIYGYTF. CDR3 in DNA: TGTGCCAGCAGCTTGAAGGGACAGGCGATCTATGGCTACACCTTC. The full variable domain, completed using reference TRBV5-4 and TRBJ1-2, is ETGVTQSPTHLIKTRGQQVTLRCSSQSGHNTVSWYQQALGQGPQFIFQYYREEENGRGNFPPRFSGLQFPNYSSELNVNALELDDSALYLCASSLKGQAIYGYTFGSGTRLTVV.

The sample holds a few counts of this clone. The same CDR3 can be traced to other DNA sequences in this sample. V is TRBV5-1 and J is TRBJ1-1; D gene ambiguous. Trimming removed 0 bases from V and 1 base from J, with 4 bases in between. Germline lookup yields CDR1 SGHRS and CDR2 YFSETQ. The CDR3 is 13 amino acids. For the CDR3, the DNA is TGCGCCAGCAGCTTGGCACAGAACACTGAAGCTTTCTTT. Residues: CASSLAQNTEAFF. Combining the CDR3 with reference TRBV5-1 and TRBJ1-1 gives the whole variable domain KAGVTQTPRYLIKTRGQQVTLSCSPISGHRSVSWYQQTPGQGLQFLFEYFSETQRNKGNFPGRFSGRQFSNSRSEMNVSTLELGDSALYLCASSLAQNTEAFFGQGTRLTVV.

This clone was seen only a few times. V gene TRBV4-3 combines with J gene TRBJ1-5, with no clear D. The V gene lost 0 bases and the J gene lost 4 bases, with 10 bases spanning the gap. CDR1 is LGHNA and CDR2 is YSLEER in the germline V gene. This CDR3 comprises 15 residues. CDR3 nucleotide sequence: TGCGCCAGCAGCCAAGATAGCAGCTTTAATCAGCCCCAGCATTTT. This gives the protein CASSQDSSFNQPQHF.

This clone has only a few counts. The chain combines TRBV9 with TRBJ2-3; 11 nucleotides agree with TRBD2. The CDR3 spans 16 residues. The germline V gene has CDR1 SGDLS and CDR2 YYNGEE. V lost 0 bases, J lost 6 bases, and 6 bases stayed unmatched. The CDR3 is CASSVGQTSGIDTQYF. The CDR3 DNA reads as TGTGCCAGCAGCGTAGGCCAGACTAGCGGGATCGATACGCAGTATTTT. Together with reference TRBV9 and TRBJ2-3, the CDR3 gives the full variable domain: DSGVTQTPKHLITATGQRVTLRCSPRSGDLSVYWYQQSLDQGLQFLIQYYNGEERAKGNILERFSAQQFPDLHSELNLSSLELGDSALYFCASSVGQTSGIDTQYFGPGTRLTVL.

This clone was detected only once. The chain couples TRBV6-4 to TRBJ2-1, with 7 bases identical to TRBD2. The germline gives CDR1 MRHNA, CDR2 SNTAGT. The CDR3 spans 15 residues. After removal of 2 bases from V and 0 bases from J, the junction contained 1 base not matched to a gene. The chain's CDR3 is CASSDGGSSYNEQFF. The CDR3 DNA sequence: TGTGCCAGCAGTGACGGCGGGAGCTCCTACAATGAGCAGTTCTTC.